This TCR beta chain was sequenced for a study of T cell changes during pregnancy in multiple sclerosis. Assay: immunoSEQ multiplex PCR; the TCRdb copy retains only in-frame clones and omits some. Seen here are approximately 50,000 clones, 80% to 95% observed once, and the top ten hold nearly 0.4%. This TCR was sampled from a female donor with multiple sclerosis, enrolled in a pregnancy study. The sample was CD4+ T cells from peripheral blood mononuclear cells, taken after pregnancy.

The CDR3 loop is CASSPQTGGNTQYF. CDR3 coding DNA: TGTGCCAGCTCACCCCAGACAGGGGGTAATACGCAGTATTTT. V is TRBV18 and J is TRBJ2-3; 9 bases line up with TRBD1. The CDR3 totals 14 residues. J gave up 7 bases and V 3 bases, and 5 bases lay outside the gene matches. The germline CDR1 and CDR2 sequences are KGHSH and LQKENI. Complete variable domain (other parts from reference TRBV18 and TRBJ2-3): NAGVMQNPRHLVRRRGQEARLRCSPMKGHSHVYWYRQLPEEGLKFMVYLQKENIIDESGMPKERFSAEFPKEGPSILRIQQVVRGDSAAYFCASSPQTGGNTQYFGPGTRLTVL.